This TCR beta chain derives from a study of blood T cells in healthy people across ages. V was clipped by 8 bases and J by 2 bases, with 16 bases between them. Germline V gives CDR1 ENHRY, CDR2 SYGVKD. The CDR3 length is 15 residues. The sample, about 9.2 milliliters of peripheral blood, was drawn from each donor. Alongside a J-beta primer mix, a sample-barcoded 5' primer served in a second PCR lasting roughly 7 to 12 cycles. Each TCR beta cDNA got a 12-nucleotide random molecular identifier. TCRdb itself ran the 5' RACE reads through MiXCR, one entry per CDR3 protein. The data hold more than 500,000 distinct CDR3 sequences, with roughly 28% observed a single time.

The chain employs TRBV10-3 and TRBJ1-5; unclear D gene. Sequencing used blood. The TCR originated in a woman in her seventies in good health. CDR3 region: CAIVSSHVGNQPQHF. The CDR3 DNA is TGTGCCATCGTTAGCTCGCATGTGGGCAATCAGCCCCAGCATTTT.